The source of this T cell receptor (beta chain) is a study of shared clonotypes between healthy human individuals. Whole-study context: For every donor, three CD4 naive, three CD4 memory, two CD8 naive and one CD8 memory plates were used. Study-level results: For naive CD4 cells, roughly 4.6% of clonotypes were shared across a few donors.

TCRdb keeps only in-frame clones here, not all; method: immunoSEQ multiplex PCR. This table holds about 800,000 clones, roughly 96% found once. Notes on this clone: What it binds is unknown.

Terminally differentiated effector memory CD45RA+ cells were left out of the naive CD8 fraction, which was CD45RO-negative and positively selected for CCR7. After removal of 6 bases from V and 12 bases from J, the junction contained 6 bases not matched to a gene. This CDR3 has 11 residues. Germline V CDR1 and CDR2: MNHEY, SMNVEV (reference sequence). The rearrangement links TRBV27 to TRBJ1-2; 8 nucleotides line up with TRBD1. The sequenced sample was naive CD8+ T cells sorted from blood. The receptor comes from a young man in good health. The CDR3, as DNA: TGTGCCAGCAGCGCAGGGGGCGAGGACACCTTC. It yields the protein CASSAGGEDTF.